A selection of T cell receptor beta chains follows, all from one sample in a study of blood T cell repertoires in COVID-19. The repertoire was sequenced with immunoSEQ multiplex PCR; TCRdb's copy has only in-frame clones and lacks some. The sample includes more than 55,000 clones, around three quarters of them seen just once. Sequenced: peripheral blood. These receptors all stem from a man aged 60-69 years with acute or convalescent COVID-19. The CDR3 runs from the conserved cysteine through the conserved F or W. D genes are given only for firm matches. Expanded clones get a size class; other rows say once, few or many, or leave the size out.

TRBD1 | TRBJ2-7 | 14 | TRBV27 | . | CASRTQGVAYEQYF | TGTGCCAGCAGAACACAGGGGGTAGCCTACGAGCAGTACTTC
TRBD2 | TRBJ2-5 | 15 | TRBV7-2 | . | CASSLVGGEGETQYF | TGTGCCAGCAGCTTGGTCGGCGGGGAGGGGGAGACCCAGTACTTC
. | TRBJ1-5 | 18 | TRBV21-1 | few | CASSKSRQGAHSNQPQHF | TGTGCCAGCAGCAAAAGTCGACAGGGGGCCCATAGCAATCAGCCCCAGCATTTT
TRBD1 | TRBJ1-2 | 13 | TRBV19 | few | CASSTGTGNGYTF | TGTGCCAGTAGTACAGGGACAGGGAATGGCTACACCTTC
TRBD1 | TRBJ1-4 | 14 | TRBV6-5 | . | CASSMDRDNEKLFF | TGTGCCAGCAGTATGGACAGGGATAATGAAAAACTGTTTTTT
TRBD1 | TRBJ1-2 | 14 | TRBV11-2 | . | CASNPTGGVYGYTF | TGTGCCAGCAACCCGACAGGGGGGGTCTATGGCTACACCTTC
. | TRBJ1-5 | 14 | TRBV6-1 | . | CASSEAYSNQPQHF | TGTGCCAGCAGTGAAGCTTATAGCAATCAGCCCCAGCATTTT
. | TRBJ2-1 | 13 | TRBV12-5 | . | CASGLDSYNEQFF | TGTGCTAGTGGTCTTGACAGCTACAATGAGCAGTTCTTC
. | TRBJ1-1 | 13 | TRBV19 | . | CASIPPEATEAFF | TGTGCCAGTATCCCGCCAGAGGCGACTGAAGCTTTCTTT
. | TRBJ2-1 | 13 | TRBV28 | . | CASSRGSYNEQFF | TGTGCCAGCAGTCGCGGGTCCTACAATGAGCAGTTCTTC
TRBD1 | TRBJ1-5 | 16 | TRBV19 | . | CATSDPGQGSNQPQHF | TGTGCCACTTCAGACCCGGGACAGGGGAGCAATCAGCCCCAGCATTTT
. | TRBJ1-1 | 14 | TRBV29-1 | . | CSVGDGGLNTEAFF | TGCAGCGTTGGGGATGGGGGCCTGAACACTGAAGCTTTCTTT
TRBD1 | TRBJ2-7 | 14 | TRBV5-1 | few | CASSLAGTGYEQYF | TGCGCCAGCAGCTTGGCCGGGACAGGTTACGAGCAGTACTTC
. | TRBJ2-7 | 14 | TRBV7-9 | . | CASSKTGHTYEQYF | TGTGCCAGCAGCAAAACAGGACACACCTACGAGCAGTACTTC
TRBD2 | TRBJ2-1 | 16 | TRBV19 | . | CASSIVGRGGQGEQFF | TGTGCCAGTAGTATAGTCGGACGGGGGGGCCAGGGTGAGCAGTTCTTC
. | TRBJ2-7 | 13 | TRBV12-3/TRBV12-4 | . | CASRASGTYEQYF | TGTGCCAGCAGGGCTTCAGGAACCTACGAGCAGTACTTC
. | TRBJ2-7 | 12 | TRBV29-1 | . | CSGTQGPYEQYF | TGCAGCGGTACACAGGGACCCTACGAGCAGTACTTC
. | TRBJ1-2 | 13 | TRBV6-5 | . | CASTFGPRGGYTF | TGTGCCAGCACCTTCGGACCTCGGGGGGGCTACACCTTC
. | TRBJ1-2 | 14 | TRBV5-1 | . | CASSLNPTMSGYTF | TGCGCCAGCAGCTTAAATCCCACTATGAGTGGCTACACCTTC
. | TRBJ2-3 | 13 | TRBV7-2 | . | CASSLDGGDTQYF | TGTGCCAGCAGCTTAGACGGGGGAGATACGCAGTATTTT
TRBD1 | TRBJ1-1 | 15 | TRBV7-3 | . | CASSLMAGGDTEAFF | TGTGCCAGCAGCTTAATGGCAGGGGGCGACACTGAAGCTTTCTTT
. | TRBJ1-1 | 12 | TRBV14 | . | CASSQWGRLAFF | TGTGCCAGCAGCCAGTGGGGGCGCTTAGCTTTCTTT
. | TRBJ1-3 | 14 | TRBV11-2 | . | CASSLGGSGNTIYF | TGTGCCAGCAGCTTAGGCGGCTCTGGAAACACCATATATTTT
. | TRBJ1-2 | 15 | TRBV7-8 | . | CASSLEGLPIYGYTF | TGTGCCAGCAGCTTAGAGGGACTCCCGATCTATGGCTACACCTTC
TRBD1 | TRBJ1-2 | 16 | TRBV2 | . | CASSRNSGTDYYGYTF | TGTGCCAGCAGTCGCAATTCCGGGACAGACTACTATGGCTACACCTTC
TRBD1 | TRBJ1-2 | 11 | TRBV20-1 | . | CSAGTGVGYTF | TGCAGTGCTGGGACAGGGGTTGGCTACACCTTC
TRBD1 | TRBJ2-2 | 16 | TRBV5-4 | . | CASSLEGQGVPGELFF | TGTGCCAGCAGCTTGGAGGGACAGGGGGTGCCCGGGGAGCTGTTTTTT
TRBD1 | TRBJ1-6 | 16 | TRBV27 | . | CASRLTGTASNSPLHF | TGTGCCAGCAGATTAACCGGGACAGCGTCCAATTCACCCCTCCACTTT
TRBD1 | TRBJ1-5 | 16 | TRBV19 | . | CASSILGTGGMQPQHF | TGTGCCAGTAGCATTCTGGGGACAGGGGGCATGCAGCCCCAGCATTTT
. | TRBJ1-2 | 15 | TRBV7-3 | . | CASSPSGGGGYGYTF | TGTGCCAGCAGCCCCAGCGGCGGGGGCGGCTATGGCTACACCTTC
TRBD1 | TRBJ2-7 | 16 | TRBV29-1 | . | CSVEDPFPTGVDEQYF | TGCAGCGTTGAAGATCCGTTTCCGACAGGGGTCGACGAGCAGTACTTC
. | TRBJ2-7 | 13 | TRBV2 | once | CASSEGGYYEQYF | TGTGCCAGCAGTGAAGGGGGCTACTACGAGCAGTACTTC
. | TRBJ1-1 | 15 | TRBV24-1 | once | CATRSKDRLNTEAFF | TGTGCCACCAGAAGTAAGGACAGACTGAACACTGAAGCTTTCTTT
TRBD1 | TRBJ2-7 | 14 | TRBV27 | . | CASSSGQGAYEQYF | TGTGCCAGCAGTTCGGGACAGGGGGCCTACGAGCAGTACTTC
TRBD1 | TRBJ1-1 | 16 | TRBV10-3 | . | CAITSGTGVLNTEAFF | TGTGCCATCACGTCCGGGACAGGAGTCCTGAACACTGAAGCTTTCTTT
. | TRBJ1-3 | 14 | TRBV28 | . | CASSSMSSGNTIYF | TGTGCCAGCAGTTCAATGAGCTCTGGAAACACCATATATTTT
. | TRBJ1-1 | 13 | TRBV28 | . | CASLGSLNTEAFF | TGTGCCAGCTTGGGGAGTCTGAACACTGAAGCTTTCTTT
. | TRBJ1-5 | 14 | TRBV2 | . | CASTVQGKDQPQHF | TGTGCCAGCACGGTCCAGGGAAAGGATCAGCCCCAGCATTTT
TRBD1 | TRBJ1-2 | 13 | TRBV9 | few | CASSVATGEGYTF | TGTGCCAGCAGCGTAGCGACAGGGGAAGGCTACACCTTC
. | TRBJ2-7 | 15 | TRBV5-5 | . | CASSLIAQGNYEQYF | TGTGCCAGCAGCTTGATCGCCCAGGGGAACTACGAGCAGTACTTC
. | TRBJ2-7 | 13 | TRBV6-2/TRBV6-3 | . | CASSAGETRRQYF | TGTGCCAGCAGTGCTGGAGAAACCCGGCGGCAGTACTTC
TRBD2 | TRBJ2-7 | 16 | TRBV7-2 | . | CASSLLGRGGLDEQYF | TGTGCCAGCAGCTTACTTGGGCGGGGGGGCCTTGACGAGCAGTACTTC
. | TRBJ1-2 | 16 | TRBV27 | . | CASRETVADRTYGYTF | TGTGCCAGCAGGGAAACCGTGGCCGACAGGACCTATGGCTACACCTTC
. | TRBJ2-5 | 15 | TRBV7-9 | . | CASSLAGAGGETQYF | TGTGCCAGCAGCTTAGCGGGGGCCGGCGGGGAGACCCAGTACTTC
. | TRBJ2-7 | 14 | TRBV19 | . | CASAHLSVPYEQYF | TGTGCCAGTGCACATCTTTCAGTCCCCTACGAGCAGTACTTC
. | TRBJ2-5 | 18 | TRBV5-3 | . | CARSLLFPRGGVEETQYF | TGTGCCAGAAGCTTGCTCTTCCCTAGGGGGGGCGTGGAGGAGACCCAGTACTTC
. | TRBJ1-1 | 15 | TRBV2 | . | CASRENDLLNTEAFF | TGTGCCAGCAGGGAGAACGACTTATTGAACACTGAAGCTTTCTTT
. | TRBJ2-2 | 14 | TRBV19 | . | CASIRQVNTGELFF | TGTGCCAGTATTAGGCAGGTTAACACCGGGGAGCTGTTTTTT
TRBD2 | TRBJ2-3 | 15 | TRBV29-1 | . | CSVVLAGGSTDTQYF | TGCAGCGTTGTTCTGGCGGGGGGCTCAACAGATACGCAGTATTTT
TRBD2 | TRBJ2-3 | 15 | TRBV4-1 | once | CASSRGGASTDTQYF | TGCGCCAGCAGCCGGGGAGGGGCGAGCACAGATACGCAGTATTTT
TRBD1 | TRBJ2-3 | 15 | TRBV5-1 | . | CASSLTGTGGDTQYF | TGCGCCAGCAGCTTGACCGGGACAGGGGGAGATACGCAGTATTTT
. | TRBJ1-5 | 14 | TRBV24-1 | . | CATSDWGGEEPQHF | TGTGCCACCAGTGATTGGGGGGGTGAGGAGCCCCAGCATTTT
. | TRBJ2-3 | 11 | TRBV24-1 | . | CATASLSTQYF | TGTGCCACCGCGTCATTGAGTACGCAGTATTTT